This T cell receptor (beta chain) was recorded in a study of OX40 agonist ivuxolimab in advanced cancers. Study-wide background: A male proportion of more than 75% was recorded, with mean age around 62 years and range about 20 to 85. The study reported partial responses in three patients: one hepatocellular carcinoma, two cutaneous melanoma. Study results and limitations: More expanded clones were found, on average, in CD8+ than in CD4+ T cells. Antigen targets of the expanded peripheral T cells went undetermined.

Libraries were prepared by immunoSEQ multiplex PCR; TCRdb keeps only in-frame clonotypes and omits some of them. The table has about 19,000 clones, about three quarters seen once; the top ten hold approximately 11%. This clone was recorded a few times. Antigen unknown. V lost 5 bases, J lost 6 bases, and 11 bases stayed unmatched. The germline CDR1 and CDR2 sequences are LGHNA and YNFKEQ. The CDR3 is made up of 15 amino acids. Sequenced here: CD4+ or CD8+ T cells sorted from blood, sampled in a trial of the OX40 agonist ivuxolimab. This TCR derives from an adult with an advanced solid tumor such as melanoma, head and neck, liver or kidney cancer. The rearrangement joins TRBV4-2 to TRBJ1-1; 8 positions agree with TRBD1. CDR3: CASSSYSDRGPEAFF. In nucleotides, the CDR3 is TGTGCCAGCAGCTCCTATAGCGACAGGGGACCTGAAGCTTTCTTT.